This entry lists 10 T cell receptor beta chains sequenced from one sample in a study of PD-1 blockade in classical Hodgkin lymphoma. The time point denotes: newly diagnosed, previously untreated cHL patient sample. Sequenced by immunoSEQ multiplex PCR; TCRdb stores in-frame clones only, minus some. The sample contains tens of thousands of clones, roughly 93% of which appear only once. Sequencing was carried out using peripheral blood mononuclear cells (PBMCs). Every receptor here comes from a human donor with classical Hodgkin lymphoma.

V usage is TRBV9 and J usage is TRBJ2-5; possibly TRBD1 for D (6 bases). Trimming cost V 4 bases and J 3 bases, with 22 bases left between them. Germline V gene sequence: CDR1 SGDLS, CDR2 YYNGEE. The CDR3 is 17 amino acids. Here the CDR3 reads CASSPTQGLSFKETQYF. CDR3 DNA sequence: TGTGCCAGCAGCCCAACACAGGGCCTCTCGTTTAAAGAGACCCAGTACTTC.

The chain employs TRBV5-6 and TRBJ2-7, with TRBD2 matching over 7 bases. The CDR3 loop spans 12 amino acids. CDR1 and CDR2 (germline): SGHDT, YYEEEE. The V gene end was trimmed by 0 bases and the J gene end by 6 bases; junction bases not matched to a gene: 0. The CDR3 DNA reads as TGTGCCAGCAGCTTGGGCGGGGGCGAGCAGTACTTC. It yields the protein CASSLGGGEQYF.

The V call is TRBV5-1, the J call TRBJ2-3; tentatively, D is TRBD1 (6 bases). CDR1 is SGHRS, CDR2 YFSETQ, per germline. Trimming stripped 7 bases from V and 4 bases from J, with 19 bases between. CDR3 length: 15 amino acids. CDR3 nucleotides: TGCGCCAGCTGCCGGGTGGGGGCTATCGCAGATACGCAGTATTTT. Its translation is CASCRVGAIADTQYF.

The chain is built from TRBV6-1 and TRBJ1-2, with TRBD1 as a possible D gene (6 bases). V was pared by 3 bases and J by 0 bases, with 11 bases between. The germline gives CDR1 MNHNS, CDR2 SASEGT. The CDR3 is made up of 15 amino acids. The CDR3 here is CASSDEQGPNYGYTF. The CDR3 DNA is TGTGCCAGCAGTGATGAACAGGGACCTAACTATGGCTACACCTTC.

This chain links TRBV5-1 with TRBJ2-3; D is unresolved. Per germline, CDR1 SGHRS and CDR2 YFSETQ. The CDR3 length is 14 residues. V gave up 0 bases and J gave up 0 bases, with 5 bases separating them. Here the CDR3 reads CASSLAGSTDTQYF. DNA of the CDR3: TGCGCCAGCAGCTTGGCCGGCAGCACAGATACGCAGTATTTT.

The chain is built from TRBV5-5 and TRBJ1-3, with D unresolved. Germline V gene lookup returns CDR1 SGHKS and CDR2 YYEKEE (reference sequence). Trimming pared 3 bases from V and 1 base from J, leaving 26 bases between. The CDR3 runs to 20 residues. CDR3 sequence reads: CASSSSIRDNLLRSGNTIYF. In nucleotides, the CDR3 is TGTGCCAGCAGCTCATCCATTAGGGATAACCTTCTGAGGTCTGGAAACACCATATATTTT.

The chain recombines TRBV2 with TRBJ2-7; a weak D match, TRBD1 (6 bases). The CDR3 consists of 13 residues. Germline CDR1 and CDR2: SNHLY and FYNNEI. V was pared by 4 bases and J by 3 bases, with 10 bases between. CDR3 coding DNA: TGTGCCAGCAGTGGGTTAGGGGGCTACGAGCAGTACGTC. It yields the protein CASSGLGGYEQYV.

The chain links TRBV6-1 to TRBJ2-7; D is ambiguous. Germline values: CDR1 MNHNS, CDR2 SASEGT. The CDR3 runs 10 residues. Deletions cut 7 bases from V and 0 bases from J, with 1 base between. The CDR3 DNA follows: TGTGCCAGCAACTCCTACGAGCAGTACTTC. It encodes CASNSYEQYF.

The rearrangement uses TRBV19 and TRBJ2-5, with D tentatively TRBD1 (5 bases). The CDR3 sequence is 14 residues long. Trimming removed 8 bases at V and 1 base at J, with 14 bases between. CDR1 is LNHDA and CDR2 is SQIVND in the germline V gene (reference sequence). The CDR3 DNA follows: TGTGCCAGTCGACGACAGTCTCTCCAAGAGACCCAGTACTTC. Its protein product is CASRRQSLQETQYF. The full variable domain, its missing parts supplied by reference TRBV19 and TRBJ2-5, is DGGITQSPKYLFRKEGQNVTLSCEQNLNHDAMYWYRQDPGQGLRLIYYSQIVNDFQKGDIAEGYSVSREKKESFPLTVTSAQKNPTAFYLCASRRQSLQETQYFGPGTRLLVL.

The chain employs TRBV28 and TRBJ1-5; D might be TRBD1 (6 bases). Germline-derived CDR1 and CDR2 are MDHEN and SYDVKM. With 5 bases removed from V and 0 bases from J, the gap between germline ends came to 17 bases. The CDR3 loop spans 17 amino acids. The CDR3, as DNA: TGTGCCAGCAGTCTAACTTGGACAGATTATAGCAATCAGCCCCAGCATTTT. Translating it yields CASSLTWTDYSNQPQHF.